The clone carrying this T cell receptor beta chain was recorded a few times. V lost 5 bases and J 3 bases, leaving 11 bases between the germline ends. Germline values: CDR1 SGDLS, CDR2 YYNGEE. CDR3 length: 13 amino acids. This entry belongs to a study of T cell responses to AZD1222 COVID-19 vaccine. The data were produced by immunoSEQ multiplex PCR, yet TCRdb's version contains in-frame clones alone and is incomplete. The table shows over 45,000 clones, with approximately 90% occurring only once. This clonotype was obtained from an adult who received the AZD1222 COVID-19 vaccine. The V gene is TRBV9, the J gene TRBJ1-2; no firm D call. Sequenced here: peripheral blood, sampled 28 days after the second AZD1222 dose. Here the CDR3 reads CASRHVSDYGYTF. The CDR3 DNA is TGTGCCAGCAGGCACGTTAGCGACTATGGCTACACCTTC.